This T cell receptor (beta chain) emerged from a study of T cell responses to AZD1222 COVID-19 vaccine (dated by TCRdb to the early 2020s). For context, the study as a whole: Because spike-specific TCR depth and breadth did not differ between the two schedules, AZD1222 recipients who got a second dose at roughly 4 weeks were pooled with those who got a second dose at roughly 12 weeks. TCR sequencing covered fewer than 250 trial participants: 200 to 220 given two doses of AZD1222 and about 26 given two doses of MenACWY control vaccine. Trial participants were enrolled by age into subgroups of 18-55, 56-69 and 70-plus years, and around 150, 29 and 61 TCR-sequenced participants, respectively, were included in these subgroups.

The CDR3 regions of human TCRbeta chains were analyzed by immunosequencing. As for the authors' bioinformatics: TCRs in the repertoires were compared against a reference library of SARS-CoV-2-specific TCRs that had been generated with the MIRA antigen-specificity platform. Breadth was defined as the fraction of unique TCRs that were SARS-CoV-2-associated, and depth was defined as the fraction of total T cells that were SARS-CoV-2-associated. Using the MIRA data, every spike-specific TCR was mapped to the spike region that the TCR reacted to and assigned to either a CD4 or a CD8 class. Log10-transformed breadth and depth values were compared by one-way ANOVA with Sidak's multiple comparisons tests. TCRdb obtained this table from immuneACCESS and retained in-frame rearrangements with V and J assigned. These tables miss some clones; where compared with another copy, unresolved V genes account for less than half of the shortfall, and the remainder is unexplained. V and J calls and clone size come straight from that table; D and trimming were deduced from the DNA. The sample table records about 120,000 clones; around 87% of these occur just once. The top ten clones comprise about 1.2% of the sample.

The germline V gene (reference sequence) gives CDR1 as LNHDA and CDR2 as SQIVND. V is cut by 5 bases and J by 3 bases, and the space between the germline ends is 11 bases. Reading from cysteine to phenylalanine, the CDR3 counts 13 amino acids. Only the CDR3 DNA stays, 39 bases, in frame from base 1. Points on this clone: Its specific antigen is unknown. One base away there is no much larger clone; base qualities are not given.

Interpreted using the paper, the time point label stands for: baseline before first vaccination. The vaccinee samples were drawn from two UK trials, COV001 and COV002, one of which was a single-blind randomized controlled phase 2/3 trial testing AZD1222 (ChAdOx1 nCoV-19) in healthy adults. For TCRbeta chain sequencing, PBMC samples from trial participants were taken at day 0 and at day 28 after the second dose. Results and caveats for the whole study, not just this receptor: Spike-specific TCR breadth and depth rose significantly after two AZD1222 doses compared with day 0 and with MenACWY recipients. Participants were mostly white British, with more females than males. The authors suggested clonal diversity may have been underestimated. Conclusions about previously exposed vaccinees are limited, since just 5 to 7 AZD1222 recipients were seropositive for SARS-CoV-2 at baseline. Nearly half of unique spike-specific TCRs reportedly recognized epitopes outside regions mutated in the B.1.351 and B.1.1.7 variants. The vaccine-associated CD4 TCRs covered the entire spike protein, and the dominant responses fell in regions 160-218 and 743-854. Because no day 14 peak-response samples were available, repertoires were characterized only after the peak T cell response. In the small 56-69-year group, the increase in depth fell short of significance, most likely because of low power.

The sequence derives from an adult in good health. This material consisted of peripheral blood, taken on day 0 of AZD1222 vaccination. The chain employs TRBV19 and TRBJ2-7; perhaps TRBD1 is the D gene, with 5 bases matching. The CDR3 region has the sequence CASSQGRNYEQYF. The nucleotides are TGTGCCAGTAGTCAGGGCAGGAACTACGAGCAGTACTTC.